The rows below give T cell receptor beta chains drawn from one sample of a study of patients and donors after allogeneic stem cell transplantation. A single record per CDR3 protein comes from TCRdb applying MiXCR to the RT-PCR reads. The sample has about 960,000 distinct CDR3 sequences; under 20% are singletons. The sequenced sample was blood, either unsorted or a sorted T cell fraction (not recorded which). These TCRs come from a human donor who was either an allogeneic HSCT recipient or a stem cell or donor lymphocyte infusion donor (not recorded which). It is not recorded whose cells these are; they may come from a transplant donor. The CDR3 runs from the conserved cysteine through the conserved F or W. Fields, in order: CDR3 length, D gene, V gene, clone size, J gene, CDR3 protein, CDR3 DNA. A D gene is named only where the DNA matches it firmly. Rows may omit the clone size; those that give it use once, few, many or a size class.

CDR3 length: 14
D gene: NA
V gene: TRBV27
clone size: NA
J gene: TRBJ2-7
CDR3 protein: CASSFTGGTYEQYF
CDR3 DNA: TGTGCCAGCAGTTTTACCGGGGGCACCTACGAGCAGTACTTC

CDR3 length: 16
D gene: TRBD1
V gene: TRBV7-9
clone size: few
J gene: TRBJ2-7
CDR3 protein: CASSLPGQGTNYEQYF
CDR3 DNA: TGTGCCAGCAGCTTACCGGGACAGGGGACCAACTACGAGCAGTACTTC

CDR3 length: 14
D gene: TRBD1
V gene: TRBV27
clone size: NA
J gene: TRBJ1-2
CDR3 protein: CASSLKGQGGGYTF
CDR3 DNA: TGTGCCAGCAGTTTAAAAGGACAGGGAGGTGGCTACACCTTC

CDR3 length: 15
D gene: NA
V gene: TRBV11-2
clone size: few
J gene: TRBJ2-7
CDR3 protein: CASSPISDIRYEQYF
CDR3 DNA: TGTGCCAGCAGCCCGATATCGGACATACGTTACGAGCAGTACTTC

CDR3 length: 12
D gene: NA
V gene: TRBV7-9
clone size: NA
J gene: TRBJ2-5
CDR3 protein: CASNGVPETQYF
CDR3 DNA: TGTGCCAGCAACGGGGTTCCGGAGACCCAGTACTTC

CDR3 length: 15
D gene: TRBD2
V gene: TRBV25-1
clone size: few
J gene: TRBJ2-7
CDR3 protein: CASSDPSGRGYEQYF
CDR3 DNA: TGTGCCAGCAGTGATCCCAGCGGGAGGGGGTACGAGCAGTACTTC

CDR3 length: 15
D gene: NA
V gene: TRBV7-9
clone size: few
J gene: TRBJ2-1
CDR3 protein: CASSLALGRGTEQFF
CDR3 DNA: TGTGCCAGCAGCTTAGCTCTGGGGCGCGGGACTGAGCAGTTCTTC

CDR3 length: 14
D gene: NA
V gene: TRBV6-5
clone size: many
J gene: TRBJ2-1
CDR3 protein: CASSYSGVYNEQFF
CDR3 DNA: TGTGCCAGCAGTTACTCCGGGGTCTACAATGAGCAGTTCTTC

CDR3 length: 13
D gene: NA
V gene: TRBV29-1
clone size: few
J gene: TRBJ2-1
CDR3 protein: CSVDEKSYNEQFF
CDR3 DNA: TGCAGCGTGGATGAAAAATCCTACAATGAGCAGTTCTTC

CDR3 length: 15
D gene: NA
V gene: TRBV12-3/TRBV12-4
clone size: few
J gene: TRBJ2-7
CDR3 protein: CASTLIPDRHDEQYF
CDR3 DNA: TGTGCCAGCACCCTCATCCCCGATAGGCACGACGAGCAGTACTTC

CDR3 length: 15
D gene: TRBD2
V gene: TRBV5-1
clone size: many
J gene: TRBJ2-1
CDR3 protein: CASTTSGTSYNEQFF
CDR3 DNA: TGCGCCAGCACCACTAGCGGGACCTCCTACAATGAGCAGTTCTTC

CDR3 length: 14
D gene: TRBD2
V gene: TRBV7-8
clone size: many
J gene: TRBJ2-5
CDR3 protein: CASSPGLAQETQYF
CDR3 DNA: TGTGCCAGCAGCCCAGGACTAGCCCAAGAGACCCAGTACTTC

CDR3 length: 17
D gene: NA
V gene: TRBV7-2
clone size: NA
J gene: TRBJ1-1
CDR3 protein: CASSLLWSGLMNTEAFF
CDR3 DNA: TGTGCCAGCAGCTTATTATGGTCAGGGCTCATGAACACTGAAGCTTTCTTT

CDR3 length: 15
D gene: TRBD2
V gene: TRBV20-1
clone size: few
J gene: TRBJ2-5
CDR3 protein: CSARDSTSGSETQYF
CDR3 DNA: TGCAGTGCTAGAGATTCAACTAGCGGGAGTGAGACCCAGTACTTC

CDR3 length: 13
D gene: NA
V gene: TRBV7-2
clone size: few
J gene: TRBJ1-2
CDR3 protein: CASSLVMGSGYTF
CDR3 DNA: TGTGCCAGCAGCTTAGTGATGGGCAGTGGCTACACCTTC

CDR3 length: 13
D gene: TRBD1
V gene: TRBV29-1
clone size: few
J gene: TRBJ2-3
CDR3 protein: CSVDRVDADTQYF
CDR3 DNA: TGCAGCGTGGACAGGGTGGACGCGGATACGCAGTATTTT

CDR3 length: 15
D gene: TRBD1
V gene: TRBV3-1
clone size: many
J gene: TRBJ1-6
CDR3 protein: CASSLSTGGRSPLHF
CDR3 DNA: TGTGCCAGCAGCCTATCGACAGGGGGCCGGTCACCCCTCCACTTT

CDR3 length: 17
D gene: TRBD2
V gene: TRBV6-1
clone size: few
J gene: TRBJ2-7
CDR3 protein: CASSHGTSGRREYEQYF
CDR3 DNA: TGTGCCAGCAGCCACGGGACTAGCGGGAGAAGGGAGTACGAGCAGTACTTC

CDR3 length: 13
D gene: NA
V gene: TRBV6-1
clone size: few
J gene: TRBJ2-5
CDR3 protein: CASRKGLGETQYF
CDR3 DNA: TGTGCCAGCAGAAAAGGGCTGGGGGAGACCCAGTACTTC

CDR3 length: 14
D gene: NA
V gene: TRBV6-5
clone size: NA
J gene: TRBJ2-7
CDR3 protein: CASSYSTEGYEQYF
CDR3 DNA: TGTGCCAGCAGTTACTCAACAGAGGGCTACGAGCAGTACTTC

CDR3 length: 15
D gene: NA
V gene: TRBV11-2
clone size: NA
J gene: TRBJ2-1
CDR3 protein: CATLGAGQGAGEQFF
CDR3 DNA: TGTGCCACCTTAGGGGCGGGACAAGGGGCCGGTGAGCAGTTCTTC

CDR3 length: 13
D gene: NA
V gene: TRBV20-1
clone size: NA
J gene: TRBJ1-1
CDR3 protein: CSARDHGDTEAFF
CDR3 DNA: TGCAGTGCTAGAGATCACGGAGACACTGAAGCTTTCTTT

CDR3 length: 17
D gene: TRBD2
V gene: TRBV5-1
clone size: NA
J gene: TRBJ2-7
CDR3 protein: CASSLGRTSGSIDEQYF
CDR3 DNA: TGCGCCAGCAGCTTGGGGAGGACTAGCGGGAGCATCGACGAGCAGTACTTC

CDR3 length: 17
D gene: NA
V gene: TRBV4-1
clone size: NA
J gene: TRBJ1-1
CDR3 protein: CASSQVYSPPKRGVAFF
CDR3 DNA: TGCGCCAGCAGCCAAGTATACTCTCCCCCTAAGAGGGGGGTCGCTTTCTTT

CDR3 length: 12
D gene: NA
V gene: TRBV29-1
clone size: few
J gene: TRBJ1-2
CDR3 protein: CSVVLGVGGYTF
CDR3 DNA: TGCAGCGTCGTTTTAGGGGTGGGGGGCTACACCTTC

CDR3 length: 14
D gene: NA
V gene: TRBV3-1
clone size: NA
J gene: TRBJ1-1
CDR3 protein: CASSQMGSGARAFF
CDR3 DNA: TGTGCCAGCAGCCAAATGGGGTCGGGGGCAAGGGCTTTCTTT

CDR3 length: 14
D gene: NA
V gene: TRBV7-9
clone size: few
J gene: TRBJ2-7
CDR3 protein: CASSLGTATAEQYF
CDR3 DNA: TGTGCCAGCAGCTTAGGGACAGCCACGGCCGAGCAGTACTTC

CDR3 length: 14
D gene: NA
V gene: TRBV4-1
clone size: NA
J gene: TRBJ2-7
CDR3 protein: CASSPSSRGYEQYF
CDR3 DNA: TGCGCCAGCAGCCCCTCCTCACGCGGGTACGAGCAGTACTTC

CDR3 length: 14
D gene: TRBD2
V gene: TRBV5-1
clone size: NA
J gene: TRBJ2-7
CDR3 protein: CASRGISGSGEQYF
CDR3 DNA: TGCGCCAGCAGAGGGATTAGCGGGAGTGGAGAGCAGTACTTC

CDR3 length: 15
D gene: NA
V gene: TRBV12-3/TRBV12-4
clone size: NA
J gene: TRBJ1-4
CDR3 protein: CASSLNPGKSEKLFF
CDR3 DNA: TGTGCCAGCAGTTTAAATCCGGGGAAAAGTGAAAAACTGTTTTTT

CDR3 length: 15
D gene: TRBD2
V gene: TRBV4-1
clone size: few
J gene: TRBJ2-7
CDR3 protein: CASSQIGLADYEQYF
CDR3 DNA: TGCGCCAGCAGCCAAATCGGACTAGCGGATTACGAGCAGTACTTC

CDR3 length: 18
D gene: TRBD2
V gene: TRBV9
clone size: few
J gene: TRBJ2-1
CDR3 protein: CASSDPRITSREGNEQFF
CDR3 DNA: TGTGCCAGCAGCGACCCCCGAATTACTAGTCGGGAGGGGAATGAGCAGTTCTTC